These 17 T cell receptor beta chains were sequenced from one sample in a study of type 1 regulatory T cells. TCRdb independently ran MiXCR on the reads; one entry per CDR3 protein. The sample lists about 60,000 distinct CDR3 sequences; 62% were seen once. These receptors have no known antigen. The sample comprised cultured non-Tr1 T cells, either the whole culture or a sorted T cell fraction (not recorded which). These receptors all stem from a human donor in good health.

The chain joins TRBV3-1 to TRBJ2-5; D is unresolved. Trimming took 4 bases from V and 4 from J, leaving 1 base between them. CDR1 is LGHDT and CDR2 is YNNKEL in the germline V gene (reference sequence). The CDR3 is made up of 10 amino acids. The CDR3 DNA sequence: TGTGCCAGCAGCCGAGAGACCCAGTACTTC. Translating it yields CASSRETQYF.

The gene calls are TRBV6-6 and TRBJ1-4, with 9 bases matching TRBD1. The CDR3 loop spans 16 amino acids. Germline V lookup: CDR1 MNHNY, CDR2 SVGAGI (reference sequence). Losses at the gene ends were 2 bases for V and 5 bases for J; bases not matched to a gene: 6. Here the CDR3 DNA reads TGTGCCAGCAGTTACACCGGGACAGGGAAAAATGAAAAACTGTTTTTT. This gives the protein CASSYTGTGKNEKLFF.

The CDR3 here is CASSGLAEQETQYF. In DNA form, the CDR3 reads TGTGCCAGCAGTGGGCTAGCGGAACAAGAGACCCAGTACTTC. The rearrangement joins TRBV28 to TRBJ2-5; 7 nucleotides match TRBD2. This CDR3 is 14 amino acids long. Trimming cost V 5 bases and J 2 bases; bases outside gene matches: 5. Per the germline V gene, CDR1 is MDHEN and CDR2 is SYDVKM.

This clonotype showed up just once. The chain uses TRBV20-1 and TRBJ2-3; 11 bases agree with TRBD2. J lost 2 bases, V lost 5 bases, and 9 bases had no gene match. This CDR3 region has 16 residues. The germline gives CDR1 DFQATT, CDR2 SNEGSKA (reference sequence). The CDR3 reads CSALSPGLAATDTQYF. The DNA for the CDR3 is TGCAGTGCTTTATCCCCGGGACTAGCGGCCACAGATACGCAGTATTTT.

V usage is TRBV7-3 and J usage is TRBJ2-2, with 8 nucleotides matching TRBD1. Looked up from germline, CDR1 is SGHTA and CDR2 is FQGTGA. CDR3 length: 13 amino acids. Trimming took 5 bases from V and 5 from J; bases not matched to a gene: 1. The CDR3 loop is CASSRQGTGELFF. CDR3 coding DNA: TGTGCCAGCAGCCGACAGGGGACCGGGGAGCTGTTTTTT.

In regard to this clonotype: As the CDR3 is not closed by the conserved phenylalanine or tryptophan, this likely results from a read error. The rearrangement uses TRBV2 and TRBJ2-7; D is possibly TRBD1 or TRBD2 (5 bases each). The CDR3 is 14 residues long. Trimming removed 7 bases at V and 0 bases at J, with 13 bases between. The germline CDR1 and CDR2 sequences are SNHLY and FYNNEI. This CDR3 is CASKNRDGSYEQYY. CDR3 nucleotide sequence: TGTGCCAGCAAAAACCGGGACGGCTCCTACGAGCAGTACTAC.

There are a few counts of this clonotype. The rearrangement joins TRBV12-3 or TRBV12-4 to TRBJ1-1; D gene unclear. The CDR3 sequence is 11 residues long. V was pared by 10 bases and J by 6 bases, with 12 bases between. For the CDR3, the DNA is TGTGCCACGACCCGGTTGGCTGAAGCTTTCTTT. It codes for CATTRLAEAFF.

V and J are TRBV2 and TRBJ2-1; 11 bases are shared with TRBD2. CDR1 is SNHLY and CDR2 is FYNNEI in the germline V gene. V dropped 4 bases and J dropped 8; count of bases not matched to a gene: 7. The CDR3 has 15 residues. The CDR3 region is CASSALTSGNDEQFF. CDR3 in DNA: TGTGCCAGCAGTGCGTTGACTAGCGGGAACGATGAGCAGTTCTTC.

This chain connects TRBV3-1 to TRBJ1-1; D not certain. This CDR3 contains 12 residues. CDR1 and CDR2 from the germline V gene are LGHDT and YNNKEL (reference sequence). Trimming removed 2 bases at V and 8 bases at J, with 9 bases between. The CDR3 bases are TGTGCCAGCAGCCAACCTTCCGGGGAAGCTTTCTTT. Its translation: CASSQPSGEAFF. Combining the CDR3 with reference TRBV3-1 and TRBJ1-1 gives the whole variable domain DTAVSQTPKYLVTQMGNDKSIKCEQNLGHDTMYWYKQDSKKFLKIMFSYNNKELIINETVPNRFSPKSPDKAHLNLHINSLELGDSAVYFCASSQPSGEAFFGQGTRLTVV.

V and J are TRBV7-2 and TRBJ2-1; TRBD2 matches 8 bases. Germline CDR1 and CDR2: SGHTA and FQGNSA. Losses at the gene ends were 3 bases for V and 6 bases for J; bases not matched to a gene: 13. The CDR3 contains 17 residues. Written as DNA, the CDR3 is TGTGCCAGCAGCTTGGGAAGGAGCGGGAGTGGGGCCAATGAGCAGTTCTTC. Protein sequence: CASSLGRSGSGANEQFF.

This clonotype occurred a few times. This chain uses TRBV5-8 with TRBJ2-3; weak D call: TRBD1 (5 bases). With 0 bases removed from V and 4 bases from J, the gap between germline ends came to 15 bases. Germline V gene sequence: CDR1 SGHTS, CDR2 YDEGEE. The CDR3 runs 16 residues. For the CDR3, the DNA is TGTGCCAGCAGCTTGGCCGAGCCGTGGGGCCCAGATACGCAGTATTTT. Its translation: CASSLAEPWGPDTQYF. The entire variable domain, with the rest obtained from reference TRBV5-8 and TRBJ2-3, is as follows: EAGVTQSPTHLIKTRGQQATLRCSPISGHTSVYWYQQALGLGLQFLLWYDEGEERNRGNFPPRFSGRQFPNYSSELNVNALELEDSALYLCASSLAEPWGPDTQYFGPGTRLTVL.

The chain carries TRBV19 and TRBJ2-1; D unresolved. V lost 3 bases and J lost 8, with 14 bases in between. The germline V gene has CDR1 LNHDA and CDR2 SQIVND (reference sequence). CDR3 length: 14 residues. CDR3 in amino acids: CASSMSQVGDEQFF. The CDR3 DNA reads TGTGCCAGTAGTATGAGTCAGGTTGGCGATGAGCAGTTCTTC.

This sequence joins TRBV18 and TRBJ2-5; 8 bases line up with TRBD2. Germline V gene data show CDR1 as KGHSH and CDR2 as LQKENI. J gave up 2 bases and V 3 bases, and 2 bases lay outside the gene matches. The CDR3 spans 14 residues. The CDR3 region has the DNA TGTGCCAGCTCACCCGGGACTAGTCAAGAGACCCAGTACTTC. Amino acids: CASSPGTSQETQYF. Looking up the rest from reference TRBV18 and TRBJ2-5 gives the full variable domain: NAGVMQNPRHLVRRRGQEARLRCSPMKGHSHVYWYRQLPEEGLKFMVYLQKENIIDESGMPKERFSAEFPKEGPSILRIQQVVRGDSAAYFCASSPGTSQETQYFGPGTRLLVL.

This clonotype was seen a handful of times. The CDR3 sequence: CASSTGREAFF. CDR3 coding DNA: TGTGCCAGCAGCACGGGCCGCGAAGCTTTCTTT. The chain links TRBV7-9 to TRBJ1-1; D remains ambiguous. The germline CDR1 and CDR2 sequences are SEHNR and FQNEAQ (reference sequence). The CDR3 contains 11 residues. The V gene lost 5 bases and the J gene lost 8 bases, with 9 bases spanning the gap.

CDR3 sequence: CASSLAGGLAYEQYF. The CDR3 DNA reads TGTGCCAGCAGCTTAGCGGGGGGACTAGCGTACGAGCAGTACTTC. V and J are TRBV7-2 and TRBJ2-7, with 10 bases fitting TRBD2. This CDR3 contains 15 residues. V gave up 0 bases and J gave up 4 bases; unmatched junction bases: 3. CDR1 is SGHTA, CDR2 FQGNSA, per germline.

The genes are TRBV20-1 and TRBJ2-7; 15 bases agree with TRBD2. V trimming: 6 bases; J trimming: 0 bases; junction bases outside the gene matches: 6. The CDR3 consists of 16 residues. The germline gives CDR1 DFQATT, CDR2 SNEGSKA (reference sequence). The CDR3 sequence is CSASGTSGRLSYEQYF. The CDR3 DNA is TGCAGTGCCAGCGGGACTAGCGGGAGGCTCTCCTACGAGCAGTACTTC.

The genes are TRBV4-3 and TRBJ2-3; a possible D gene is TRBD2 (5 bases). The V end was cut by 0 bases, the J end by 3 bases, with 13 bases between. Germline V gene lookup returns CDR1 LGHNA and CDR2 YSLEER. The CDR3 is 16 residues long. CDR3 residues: CASSQDRGSSTDTQYF. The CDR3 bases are TGCGCCAGCAGCCAAGATCGTGGGAGTAGTACAGATACGCAGTATTTT.